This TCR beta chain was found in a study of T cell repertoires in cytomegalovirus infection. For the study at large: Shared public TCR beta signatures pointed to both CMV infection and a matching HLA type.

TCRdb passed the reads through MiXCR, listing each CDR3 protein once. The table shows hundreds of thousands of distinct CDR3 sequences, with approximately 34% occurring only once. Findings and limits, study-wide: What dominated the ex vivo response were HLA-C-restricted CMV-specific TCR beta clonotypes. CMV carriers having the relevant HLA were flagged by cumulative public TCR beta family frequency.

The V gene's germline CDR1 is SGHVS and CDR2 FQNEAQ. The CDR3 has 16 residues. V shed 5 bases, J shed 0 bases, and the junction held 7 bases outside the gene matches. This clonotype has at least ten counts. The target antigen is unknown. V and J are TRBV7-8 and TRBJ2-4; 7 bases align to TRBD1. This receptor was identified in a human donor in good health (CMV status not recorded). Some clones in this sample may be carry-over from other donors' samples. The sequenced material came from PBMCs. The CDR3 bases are TGTGCCAGCAGCCCGCAAAGGGGGCTAGCCAAAAACATTCAGTACTTC. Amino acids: CASSPQRGLAKNIQYF.